These 3 T cell receptor beta chains came from one sample sequenced in a study of shared clonotypes between healthy human individuals (dated by TCRdb to 2018 to 2021). The library was made by the immunoSEQ multiplex PCR assay. TCRdb's version of the immuneACCESS table is confined to in-frame rearrangements and falls short of the full clone set. An unresolved V gene accounts for under half of the shortfall where checked; the remainder is of unknown origin. Present in this sample are 2 million or so clones, over 85% of which were seen just once. The ten biggest clones cover 0.1% to 0.15% of the sample. The sequencing input was naive CD4+ T cells sorted from blood. The label giving this sample's cell subset or site can be read as: CD45RA+ positively selected. These receptors came from a man aged 18 to 30 in good health.

V and J are TRBV6-5 and TRBJ1-3; D is unclear. CDR3 length: 14 residues. CDR1 is MNHEY and CDR2 is SVGAGI in the germline V gene. Trimming stripped 6 bases from V and 0 bases from J, with 9 bases between. DNA of the CDR3: TGTGCCAGCAGCCCCAGCTACTCTGGAAACACCATATATTTT. This codes for CASSPSYSGNTIYF.

The chain carries TRBV2 and TRBJ1-3; the D gene is possibly TRBD1 (6 bases). CDR3 length: 17 residues. Trimming pared 3 bases from V and 2 bases from J, leaving 17 bases between. Germline values: CDR1 SNHLY, CDR2 FYNNEI. In DNA, the CDR3 is TGTGCCAGCAGTGAGGAGACAGGCTTAGCGCCTGGAAACACCATATATTTT. Protein product: CASSEETGLAPGNTIYF.

This clone was detected only a few times. This CDR3 is also generated by other DNA sequences in the sample. The chain uses TRBV6-5 and TRBJ1-6; D not resolved. This CDR3 is 12 amino acids long. Germline V gene lookup returns CDR1 MNHEY and CDR2 SVGAGI. V was pared by 3 bases and J by 8 bases, with 5 bases between. In nucleotides, the CDR3 is TGTGCCAGCAGTTATAGTCATTCACCCCTCCACTTT. It translates to CASSYSHSPLHF.